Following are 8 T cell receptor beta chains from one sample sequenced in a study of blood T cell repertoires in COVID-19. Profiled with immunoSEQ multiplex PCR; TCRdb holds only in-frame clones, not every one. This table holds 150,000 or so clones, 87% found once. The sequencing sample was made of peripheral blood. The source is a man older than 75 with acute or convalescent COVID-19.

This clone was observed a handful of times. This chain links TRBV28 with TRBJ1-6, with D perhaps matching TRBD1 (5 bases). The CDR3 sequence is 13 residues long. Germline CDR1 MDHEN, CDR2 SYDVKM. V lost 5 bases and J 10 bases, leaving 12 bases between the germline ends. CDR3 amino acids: CASSPAGSSPLHF. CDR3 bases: TGTGCCAGCAGTCCCGCAGGGTCCTCACCCCTCCACTTT.

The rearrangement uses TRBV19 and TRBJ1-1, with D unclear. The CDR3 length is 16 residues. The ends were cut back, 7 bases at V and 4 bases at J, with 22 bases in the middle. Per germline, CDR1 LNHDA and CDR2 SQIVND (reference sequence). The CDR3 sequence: CASTRPGTSRGTEAFF. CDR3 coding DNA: TGTGCCAGTACCCGGCCCGGCACAAGCCGAGGCACTGAAGCTTTCTTT.

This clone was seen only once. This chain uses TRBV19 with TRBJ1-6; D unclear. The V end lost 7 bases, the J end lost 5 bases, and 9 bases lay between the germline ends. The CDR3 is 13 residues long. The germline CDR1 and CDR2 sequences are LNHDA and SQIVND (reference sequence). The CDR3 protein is CASNGGNNSPLHF. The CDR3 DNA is TGTGCCAGTAACGGAGGCAATAATTCACCCCTCCACTTT.

In nucleotides, the CDR3 is TGTGCCAGCAGCTTGTGGGCGACACTGAACACCGGGGAGCTGTTTTTT. Translation gives CASSLWATLNTGELFF. The rearrangement joins TRBV5-8 to TRBJ2-2; D remains unclear. CDR1 and CDR2 from the germline V gene are SGHTS and YDEGEE. The CDR3 covers 16 residues. The V and J ends lost 1 base and 1 base respectively, with 11 bases between them.

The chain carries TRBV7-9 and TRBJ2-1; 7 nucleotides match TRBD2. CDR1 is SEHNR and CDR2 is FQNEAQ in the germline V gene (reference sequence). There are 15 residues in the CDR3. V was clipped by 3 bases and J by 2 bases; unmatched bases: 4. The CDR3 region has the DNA TGTGCCAGCAGCTTGGGGGGGTCCACCTACAATGAGCAGTTCTTC. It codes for CASSLGGSTYNEQFF.

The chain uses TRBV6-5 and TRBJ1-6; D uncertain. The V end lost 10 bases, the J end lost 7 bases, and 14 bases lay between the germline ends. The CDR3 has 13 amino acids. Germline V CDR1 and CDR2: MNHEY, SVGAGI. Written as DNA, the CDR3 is TGTGCCAACCACCCCCCAGGAAATTCACCCCTCCACTTT. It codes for CANHPPGNSPLHF.

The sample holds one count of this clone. The DNA of the CDR3 is TGTGCCAGCCGACTAGCGGGGATTTTGGAGACCCAGTACTTC. This sequence encodes CASRLAGILETQYF. This chain joins TRBV2 and TRBJ2-5; 11 nucleotides match TRBD2. The CDR3 length is 14 residues. Germline-derived CDR1 and CDR2 are SNHLY and FYNNEI. With V trimmed by 8 bases and J by 5 bases, 7 bases remained unmatched.

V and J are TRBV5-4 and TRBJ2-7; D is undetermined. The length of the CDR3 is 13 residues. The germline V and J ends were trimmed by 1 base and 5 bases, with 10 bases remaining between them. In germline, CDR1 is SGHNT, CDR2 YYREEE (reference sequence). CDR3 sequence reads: CASSLSARDEQYF. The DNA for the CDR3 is TGTGCCAGCAGCTTGAGTGCCCGGGACGAGCAGTACTTC.